This TCR beta chain was sequenced in a study of intratumoral heterogeneity in liver cancer. The overall study: The median patient age was 63 years, and most were male. General study results and limits: The authors noted under-sampled tumor-infiltrating lymphocyte representation as a limitation.

As regards this clone: Its antigen remains unknown.

All patients had early-stage hepatocellular carcinoma and were untreated before surgical resection. No macroscopic necrosis or hemorrhage was seen in sampled areas. The protocol was immunoSEQ multiplex PCR, while the TCRdb copy is restricted to in-frame clones and leaves out a portion. The table has thousands of clones, approximately 73% seen once. The input for sequencing was tumor-adjacent normal tissue, taken before any cancer treatment. This TCR derives from a man in his 70s with hepatocellular carcinoma.

This CDR3 is CASRRDMAHNEQFF. In nucleotides, the CDR3 is TGTGCCAGCAGAAGGGACATGGCCCACAATGAGCAGTTCTTC. The V gene is TRBV6-5, the J gene TRBJ2-1, with D possibly matching TRBD1 (6 bases). The CDR3 consists of 14 residues. V was trimmed by 6 bases and J by 5 bases, leaving 14 bases between them. The germline V gene has CDR1 MNHEY and CDR2 SVGAGI.